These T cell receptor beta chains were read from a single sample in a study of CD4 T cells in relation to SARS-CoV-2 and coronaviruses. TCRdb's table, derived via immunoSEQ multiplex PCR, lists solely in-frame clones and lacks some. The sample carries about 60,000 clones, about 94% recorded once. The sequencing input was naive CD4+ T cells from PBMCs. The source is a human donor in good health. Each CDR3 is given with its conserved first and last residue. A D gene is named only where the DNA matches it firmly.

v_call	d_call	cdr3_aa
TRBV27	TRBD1	CASSFFGGQSYEQYF
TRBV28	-	CASSGPGAGTDTQYF
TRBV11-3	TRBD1	CASSSRDSPWEQYF
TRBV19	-	CASSRQHSNQPQHF
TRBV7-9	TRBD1	CASSPGQGAQETQYF
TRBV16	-	CASSLQTGIYEQYF
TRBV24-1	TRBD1	CATSEPGGTEAFF
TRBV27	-	CASSPGGAEQFF
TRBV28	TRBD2	CASSPPLAPRTDTQYF
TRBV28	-	CASTIWTSIGYTF
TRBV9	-	CASTRGTGFSTDTQYF
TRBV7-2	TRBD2	CASSRTSGRAREQFF
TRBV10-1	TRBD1	CASSEQGARYEQYF
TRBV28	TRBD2	CASWTSGIPPPTDTQYF
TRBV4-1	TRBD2	CASSQDWRESGTQYF
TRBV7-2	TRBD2	CASSLRVSGSTYEQYF
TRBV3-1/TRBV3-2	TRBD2	CASSQVSGGNNEQFF
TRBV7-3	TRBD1	CASSSGQGTTYF
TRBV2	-	CASSLRRGTDTLNTEAFF
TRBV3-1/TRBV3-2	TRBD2	CASSQAPSGRGDTQYF
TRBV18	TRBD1	CASSPPSGQGHRQQYF
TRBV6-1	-	CASSEYWVGAPYEQYF
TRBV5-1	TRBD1	CASSSTGGATGETQYF
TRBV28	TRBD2	CASSGGFGVAGGIDEQFF
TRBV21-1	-	CASSKRDRKCGRNTEAFF
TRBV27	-	CASSLRLGLGTYNEQFF
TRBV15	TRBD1	CATSKKTGSSLINSPLHF
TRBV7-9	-	CASSTPRVTLAGELFF
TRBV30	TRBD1	CAWRRGQGNSPLHF